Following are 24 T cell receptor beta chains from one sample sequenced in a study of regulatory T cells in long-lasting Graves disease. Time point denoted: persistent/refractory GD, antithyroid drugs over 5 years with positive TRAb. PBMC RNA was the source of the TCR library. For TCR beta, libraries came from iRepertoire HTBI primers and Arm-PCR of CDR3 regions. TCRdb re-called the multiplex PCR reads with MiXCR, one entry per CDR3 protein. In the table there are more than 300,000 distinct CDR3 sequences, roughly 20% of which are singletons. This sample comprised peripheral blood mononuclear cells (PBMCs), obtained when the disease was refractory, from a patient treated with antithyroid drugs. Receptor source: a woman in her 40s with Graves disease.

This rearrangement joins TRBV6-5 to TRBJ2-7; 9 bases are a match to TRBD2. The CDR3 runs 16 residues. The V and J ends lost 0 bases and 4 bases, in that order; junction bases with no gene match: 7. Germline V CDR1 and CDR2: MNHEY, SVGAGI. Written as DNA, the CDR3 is TGTGCCAGCAGTTACTCCCGGCGGGAGGGCCGTTACGAGCAGTACTTC. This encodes CASSYSRREGRYEQYF.

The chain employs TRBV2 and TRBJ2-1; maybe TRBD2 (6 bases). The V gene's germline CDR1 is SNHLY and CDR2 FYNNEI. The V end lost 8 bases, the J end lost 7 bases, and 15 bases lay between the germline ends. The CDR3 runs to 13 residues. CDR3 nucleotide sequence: TGTGCCAGCGAACGGGAGTGGTTAAATGAGCAGTTCTTC. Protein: CASEREWLNEQFF.

In DNA, the CDR3 is TGTGCCAGCAGGCCCTTACAGGGGAGGTACGAGCAGTACTTC. Its protein is CASRPLQGRYEQYF. The gene calls are TRBV6-1 and TRBJ2-7, with D possibly being TRBD1 (7 bases). V dropped 6 bases and J dropped 4 bases, with 16 bases sitting between them. Per germline, CDR1 MNHNS and CDR2 SASEGT. The CDR3 spans 14 residues.

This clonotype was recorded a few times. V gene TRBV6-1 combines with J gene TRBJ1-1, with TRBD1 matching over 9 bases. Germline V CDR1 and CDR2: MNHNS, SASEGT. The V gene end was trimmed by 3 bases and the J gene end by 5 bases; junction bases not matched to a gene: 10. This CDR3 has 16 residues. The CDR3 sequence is CASSDILGQGRTEAFF. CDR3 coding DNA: TGTGCCAGCAGTGATATCCTAGGACAGGGGAGGACTGAAGCTTTCTTT.

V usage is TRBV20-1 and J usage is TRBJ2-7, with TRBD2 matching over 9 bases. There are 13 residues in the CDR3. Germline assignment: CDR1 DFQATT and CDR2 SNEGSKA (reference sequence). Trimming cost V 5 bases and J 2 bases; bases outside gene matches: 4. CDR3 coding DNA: TGCAGTGCTCGAGCGGGAGGCACCTACGAGCAGTACTTC. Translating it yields CSARAGGTYEQYF.

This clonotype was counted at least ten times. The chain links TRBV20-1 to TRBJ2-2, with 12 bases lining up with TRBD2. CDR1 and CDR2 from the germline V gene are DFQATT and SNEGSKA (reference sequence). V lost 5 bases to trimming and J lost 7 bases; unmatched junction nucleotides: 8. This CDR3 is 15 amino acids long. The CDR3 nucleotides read TGCAGTGCTCGCCGACTAGCGGGAGATATCGGGGAGCTGTTTTTT. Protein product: CSARRLAGDIGELFF.

The CDR3 region has the DNA TGTGCCAGCAGCCCCCGACTAGCTGTCCAAGAGACCCAGTACTTC. Its protein is CASSPRLAVQETQYF. V is TRBV14 and J is TRBJ2-5, with 7 positions matching TRBD2. The germline gives CDR1 SGHDN, CDR2 FVKESK. The V and J ends lost 4 bases and 1 base, in that order; junction bases with no gene match: 6. CDR3 length: 15 residues.

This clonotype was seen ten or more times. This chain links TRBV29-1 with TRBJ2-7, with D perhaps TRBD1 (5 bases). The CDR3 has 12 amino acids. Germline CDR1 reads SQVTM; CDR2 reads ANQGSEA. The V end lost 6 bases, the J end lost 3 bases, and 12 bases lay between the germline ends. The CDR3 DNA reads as TGCAGCGTGAAAGGACAAGACTACGAGCAGTACTTC. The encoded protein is CSVKGQDYEQYF.

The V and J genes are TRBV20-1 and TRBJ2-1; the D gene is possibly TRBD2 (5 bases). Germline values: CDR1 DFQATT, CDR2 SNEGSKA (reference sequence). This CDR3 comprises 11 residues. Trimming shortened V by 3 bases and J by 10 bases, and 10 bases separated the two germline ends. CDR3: CSASNGLEQFF. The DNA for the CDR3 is TGCAGTGCTAGTAACGGACTCGAGCAGTTCTTC.

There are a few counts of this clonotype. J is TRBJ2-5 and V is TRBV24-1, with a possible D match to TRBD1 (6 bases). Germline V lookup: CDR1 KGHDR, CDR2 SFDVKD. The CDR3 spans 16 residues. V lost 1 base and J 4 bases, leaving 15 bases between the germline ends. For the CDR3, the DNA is TGTGCCACCAGTGATTTAGTTGGGGGCGGTAGAGAGACCCAGTACTTC. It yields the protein CATSDLVGGGRETQYF.

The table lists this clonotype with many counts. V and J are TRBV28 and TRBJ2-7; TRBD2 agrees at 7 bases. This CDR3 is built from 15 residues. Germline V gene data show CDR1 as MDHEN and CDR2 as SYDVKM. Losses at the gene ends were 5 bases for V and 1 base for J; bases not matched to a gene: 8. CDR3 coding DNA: TGTGCCAGCAGTCCCGTCAGCGGGGATTCCTACGAGCAGTACTTC. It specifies CASSPVSGDSYEQYF.

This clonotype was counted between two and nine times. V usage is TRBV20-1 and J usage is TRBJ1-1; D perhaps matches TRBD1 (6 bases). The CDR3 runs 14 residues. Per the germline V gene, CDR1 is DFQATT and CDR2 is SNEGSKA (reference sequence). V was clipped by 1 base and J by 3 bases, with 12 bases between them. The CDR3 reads CSARAGAADTEAFF. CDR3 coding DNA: TGCAGTGCTAGAGCAGGGGCCGCGGACACTGAAGCTTTCTTT.

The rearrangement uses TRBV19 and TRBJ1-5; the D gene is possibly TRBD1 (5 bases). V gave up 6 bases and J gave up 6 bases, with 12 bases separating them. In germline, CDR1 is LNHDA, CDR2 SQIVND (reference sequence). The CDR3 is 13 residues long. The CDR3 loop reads CASSPGLSQPQHF. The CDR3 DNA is TGTGCCAGTAGCCCAGGGCTAAGTCAGCCCCAGCATTTT.

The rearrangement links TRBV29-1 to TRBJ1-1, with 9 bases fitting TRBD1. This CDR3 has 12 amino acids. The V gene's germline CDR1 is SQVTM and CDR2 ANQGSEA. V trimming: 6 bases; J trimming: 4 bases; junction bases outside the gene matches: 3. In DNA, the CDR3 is TGCAGCGTACCGGGACAGGGCACTGAAGCTTTCTTT. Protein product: CSVPGQGTEAFF.

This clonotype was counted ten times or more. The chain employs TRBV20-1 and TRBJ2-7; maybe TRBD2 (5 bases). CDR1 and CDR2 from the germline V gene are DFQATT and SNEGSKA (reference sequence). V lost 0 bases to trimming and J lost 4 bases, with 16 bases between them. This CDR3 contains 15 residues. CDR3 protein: CSARDPSSRTYEQYF. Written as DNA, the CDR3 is TGCAGTGCTAGAGATCCTTCTAGCAGAACTTACGAGCAGTACTTC.

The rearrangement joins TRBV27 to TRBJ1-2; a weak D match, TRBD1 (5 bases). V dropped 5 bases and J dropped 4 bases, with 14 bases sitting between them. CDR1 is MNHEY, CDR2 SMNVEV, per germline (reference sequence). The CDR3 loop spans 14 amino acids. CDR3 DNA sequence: TGTGCCAGCAGTAGCTTAGGGGCCGGCTATGGCTACACCTTC. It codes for CASSSLGAGYGYTF.

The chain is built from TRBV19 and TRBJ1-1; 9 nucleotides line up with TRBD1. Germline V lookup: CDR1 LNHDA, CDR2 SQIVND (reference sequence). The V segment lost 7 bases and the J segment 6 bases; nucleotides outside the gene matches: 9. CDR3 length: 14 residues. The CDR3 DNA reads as TGTGCCAGTACCTTCGACAGGGGGAGGGCTGAAGCTTTCTTT. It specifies CASTFDRGRAEAFF.

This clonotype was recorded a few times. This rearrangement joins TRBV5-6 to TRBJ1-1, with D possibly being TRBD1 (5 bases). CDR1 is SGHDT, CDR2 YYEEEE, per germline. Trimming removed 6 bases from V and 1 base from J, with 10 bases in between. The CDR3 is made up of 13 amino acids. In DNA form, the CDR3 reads TGTGCCAGCAAAAAGACAGAGAACACTGAAGCTTTCTTT. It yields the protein CASKKTENTEAFF. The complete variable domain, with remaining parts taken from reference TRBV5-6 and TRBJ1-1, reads DAGVTQSPTHLIKTRGQQVTLRCSPKSGHDTVSWYQQALGQGPQFIFQYYEEEERQRGNFPDRFSGHQFPNYSSELNVNALLLGDSALYLCASKKTENTEAFFGQGTRLTVV.

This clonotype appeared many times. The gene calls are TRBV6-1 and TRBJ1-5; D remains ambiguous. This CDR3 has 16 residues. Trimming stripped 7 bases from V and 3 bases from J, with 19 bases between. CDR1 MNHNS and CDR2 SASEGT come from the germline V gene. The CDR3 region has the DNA TGTGCCAGCATCGATCCCTCCCGGGTGACCAATCAGCCCCAGCATTTT. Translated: CASIDPSRVTNQPQHF.

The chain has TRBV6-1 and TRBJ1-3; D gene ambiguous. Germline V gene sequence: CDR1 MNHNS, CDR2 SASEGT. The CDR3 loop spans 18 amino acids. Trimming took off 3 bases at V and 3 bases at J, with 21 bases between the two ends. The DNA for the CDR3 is TGTGCCAGCAGTGACACGGGGTCAAGTCTATTGGGTGGAAACACCATATATTTT. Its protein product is CASSDTGSSLLGGNTIYF.

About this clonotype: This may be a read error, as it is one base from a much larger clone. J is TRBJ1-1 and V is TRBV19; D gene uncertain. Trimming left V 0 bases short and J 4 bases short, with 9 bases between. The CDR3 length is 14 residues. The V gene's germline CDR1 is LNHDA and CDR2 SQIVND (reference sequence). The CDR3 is CASSIDRRCTEAFF. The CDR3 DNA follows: TGTGCCAGTAGTATAGATCGAAGGTGCACTGAAGCTTTCTTT.

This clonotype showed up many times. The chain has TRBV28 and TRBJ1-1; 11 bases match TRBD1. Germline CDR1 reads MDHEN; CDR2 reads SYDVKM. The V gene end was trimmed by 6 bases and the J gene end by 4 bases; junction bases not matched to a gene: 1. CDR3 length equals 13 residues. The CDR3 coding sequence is TGTGCCAGCAGGGACAGGGGGCGCACTGAAGCTTTCTTT. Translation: CASRDRGRTEAFF.

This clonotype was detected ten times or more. The CDR3 DNA reads TGTGCCAGCAGGCGTCCCGTTTCGGGTAAAGTCAATCAGCCCCAGCATTTT. This gives the protein CASRRPVSGKVNQPQHF. The chain combines TRBV28 with TRBJ1-5; D gene uncertain. The CDR3 sequence is 17 residues long. Germline loops: CDR1 MDHEN, CDR2 SYDVKM. V was cut by 6 bases and J by 3 bases, with 21 bases left in between.

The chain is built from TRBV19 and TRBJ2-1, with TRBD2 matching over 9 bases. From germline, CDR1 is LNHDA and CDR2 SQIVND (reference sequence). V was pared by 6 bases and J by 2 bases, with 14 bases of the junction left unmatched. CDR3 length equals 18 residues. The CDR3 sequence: CASSGLAGRTVTYNEQFF. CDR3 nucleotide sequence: TGTGCCAGTAGCGGGCTAGCGGGAAGAACCGTGACCTACAATGAGCAGTTCTTC.